These 16 T cell receptor beta chains were all obtained from the same sample, sequenced in a study of blood T cell repertoires in COVID-19. Assay used: immunoSEQ multiplex PCR; TCRdb lists only in-frame clones, some missing. The data show under 150,000 clones, about 91% seen once. Sequenced sample: peripheral blood. The receptors originated from a human donor in a cohort sampled during active COVID-19.

The chain couples TRBV6-6 to TRBJ2-1, with 7 bases lining up with TRBD2. CDR1 MNHNY and CDR2 SVGAGI come from the germline V gene (reference sequence). This CDR3 region has 14 residues. With V trimmed by 5 bases and J by 5 bases, 6 bases remained unmatched. This CDR3 reads CASSPGTNHNEQFF. In DNA, the CDR3 is TGTGCCAGCAGTCCCGGGACTAATCACAATGAGCAGTTCTTC.

V usage is TRBV5-6 and J usage is TRBJ2-2; a weak D match, TRBD2 (7 bases). The CDR3 is made up of 15 amino acids. V lost 2 bases to trimming and J lost 5 bases, with 13 bases between them. Germline V gene lookup returns CDR1 SGHDT and CDR2 YYEEEE. The CDR3 here is CASSFPGGTTGELFF. The CDR3, as DNA: TGTGCCAGCAGCTTCCCCGGGGGGACAACCGGGGAGCTGTTTTTT.

The gene calls are TRBV2 and TRBJ1-2, with D possibly TRBD1 on 5 matching bases. V was trimmed by 5 bases and J by 7 bases, leaving 17 bases between them. Germline loops: CDR1 SNHLY, CDR2 FYNNEI. CDR3 size: 14 residues. This CDR3 is CASSPLGGVGGYTF. The CDR3 nucleotides read TGTGCCAGCAGTCCCCTTGGGGGGGTTGGTGGCTACACCTTC.

The chain recombines TRBV18 with TRBJ1-1, with D maybe TRBD1 (6 bases). Trimming pared 3 bases from V and 5 bases from J, leaving 16 bases between. This CDR3 region has 15 residues. Germline V lookup: CDR1 KGHSH, CDR2 LQKENI. The CDR3, as DNA: TGTGCCAGCTCACCCCGACAGGTTTGGGAAACTGAAGCTTTCTTT. Its protein is CASSPRQVWETEAFF. Full variable domain (remainder filled in from reference TRBV18 and TRBJ1-1): NAGVMQNPRHLVRRRGQEARLRCSPMKGHSHVYWYRQLPEEGLKFMVYLQKENIIDESGMPKERFSAEFPKEGPSILRIQQVVRGDSAAYFCASSPRQVWETEAFFGQGTRLTVV.

The chain links TRBV9 to TRBJ2-5; D may be TRBD1 (5 bases). V was clipped by 0 bases and J by 2 bases, with 11 bases between them. Germline lookup yields CDR1 SGDLS and CDR2 YYNGEE. The CDR3 is made up of 15 amino acids. The CDR3 reads CASSVGGAKQETQYF. In nucleotides, the CDR3 is TGTGCCAGCAGCGTAGGTGGGGCCAAACAAGAGACCCAGTACTTC. The complete variable domain, with remaining parts taken from reference TRBV9 and TRBJ2-5, reads DSGVTQTPKHLITATGQRVTLRCSPRSGDLSVYWYQQSLDQGLQFLIQYYNGEERAKGNILERFSAQQFPDLHSELNLSSLELGDSALYFCASSVGGAKQETQYFGPGTRLLVL.

The chain carries TRBV4-3 and TRBJ1-4; D unclear. The CDR3 loop spans 16 amino acids. V was shortened by 0 bases and J by 5 bases, with 13 bases between the two germline ends. Germline V CDR1 and CDR2: LGHNA, YSLEER. CDR3 sequence: CASSQDRGVPNEKLFF. The CDR3 DNA is TGCGCCAGCAGCCAAGATCGGGGAGTCCCAAATGAAAAACTGTTTTTT.

This chain uses TRBV6-5 with TRBJ1-2; the D is unclear. This CDR3 contains 12 residues. Between the trimmed V and J ends, which lost 0 bases and 8 bases, there was a span of 7 bases. CDR1 and CDR2 from the germline V gene are MNHEY and SVGAGI. Written as DNA, the CDR3 is TGTGCCAGCAGTTACTCGACGGGGGGCTACACCTTC. Protein: CASSYSTGGYTF.

The J gene is TRBJ2-7, the V gene TRBV7-9; 7 positions match TRBD2. V lost 6 bases, J lost 6 bases, and 14 bases stayed unmatched. The germline V gene has CDR1 SEHNR and CDR2 FQNEAQ (reference sequence). The CDR3 length is 15 residues. The CDR3 loop reads CASSLFTSAASEQYF. DNA for the CDR3: TGTGCCAGCAGTCTGTTTACTAGCGCAGCCTCCGAGCAGTACTTC.

The chain joins TRBV7-3 to TRBJ2-1; 10 nucleotides align to TRBD2. Looked up from germline, CDR1 is SGHTA and CDR2 is FQGTGA. V shed 1 base and J 6 bases; nucleotides not matched to a gene: 6. CDR3 size: 16 residues. CDR3 nucleotide sequence: TGTGCCAGCAGCTTAAACCCCAGCGGGGGGGTCAATGAGCAGTTCTTC. Translation: CASSLNPSGGVNEQFF.

The V and J genes are TRBV4-1 and TRBJ1-2, with D possibly matching TRBD1 (5 bases). The V gene lost 0 bases and the J gene lost 8 bases, with 19 bases spanning the gap. Germline CDR1 is MGHRA and CDR2 is YSYEKL. This CDR3 comprises 16 residues. CDR3 region: CASSQDLDIITRGYTF. DNA of the CDR3: TGCGCCAGCAGCCAAGATTTGGACATCATAACGCGGGGCTACACCTTC.

The rearrangement links TRBV27 to TRBJ2-7; D is possibly TRBD2 (5 bases). The CDR3 consists of 13 residues. V dropped 0 bases and J dropped 4 bases, with 7 bases sitting between them. The germline gives CDR1 MNHEY, CDR2 SMNVEV (reference sequence). CDR3 region: CASSLSGGYEQYF. Written as DNA, the CDR3 is TGTGCCAGCAGTTTATCAGGAGGTTACGAGCAGTACTTC.

V gene TRBV2 combines with J gene TRBJ2-3; the match to TRBD2 covers 9 bases. Trimming removed 4 bases from V and 14 bases from J; junction bases left unmatched: 10. Germline CDR1 and CDR2: SNHLY and FYNNEI. This CDR3 region has 13 residues. As DNA, the CDR3 is TGTGCCAGCAGTGCCGCGCGGGAGGGGGAGCTGTATTTT. Protein sequence: CASSAAREGELYF.

The chain carries TRBV5-8 and TRBJ1-5; 12 bases align to TRBD1. CDR1 and CDR2 (germline): SGHTS, YDEGEE. V shed 4 bases, J shed 5 bases, and the junction held 4 bases outside the gene matches. The CDR3 has 15 amino acids. CDR3 nucleotides: TGTGCCAGCAGCAGCGGGACAGGGGGCGATCAGCCCCAGCATTTT. As protein: CASSSGTGGDQPQHF.

The rearrangement joins TRBV2 to TRBJ1-4; TRBD1 agrees at 9 bases. The CDR3 extends over 13 amino acids. With V trimmed by 5 bases and J by 6 bases, 1 base remained unmatched. Germline CDR1 SNHLY, CDR2 FYNNEI. CDR3 amino acids: CASSRDRDEKLFF. DNA for the CDR3: TGTGCCAGCAGTCGGGACAGGGATGAAAAACTGTTTTTT.

This chain connects TRBV5-1 to TRBJ2-1, with D possibly TRBD2 on 6 matching bases. V was shortened by 0 bases and J by 10 bases, with 8 bases between the two germline ends. The CDR3 runs to 12 residues. The germline gives CDR1 SGHRS, CDR2 YFSETQ. CDR3 bases: TGCGCCAGCAGCTTGGGGGCGGGGGAGCAGTTCTTC. It yields the protein CASSLGAGEQFF. The full variable domain, its missing parts supplied by reference TRBV5-1 and TRBJ2-1, is KAGVTQTPRYLIKTRGQQVTLSCSPISGHRSVSWYQQTPGQGLQFLFEYFSETQRNKGNFPGRFSGRQFSNSRSEMNVSTLELGDSALYLCASSLGAGEQFFGPGTRLTVL.

The chain has TRBV19 and TRBJ1-3; D unclear. V shed 5 bases and J shed 0 bases, with 11 bases lying between them. Germline V CDR1 and CDR2: LNHDA, SQIVND (reference sequence). The CDR3 runs 15 residues. The CDR3 region has the DNA TGTGCCAGTAGTCAGCCGTCGGGCTCTGGAAACACCATATATTTT. As protein: CASSQPSGSGNTIYF.